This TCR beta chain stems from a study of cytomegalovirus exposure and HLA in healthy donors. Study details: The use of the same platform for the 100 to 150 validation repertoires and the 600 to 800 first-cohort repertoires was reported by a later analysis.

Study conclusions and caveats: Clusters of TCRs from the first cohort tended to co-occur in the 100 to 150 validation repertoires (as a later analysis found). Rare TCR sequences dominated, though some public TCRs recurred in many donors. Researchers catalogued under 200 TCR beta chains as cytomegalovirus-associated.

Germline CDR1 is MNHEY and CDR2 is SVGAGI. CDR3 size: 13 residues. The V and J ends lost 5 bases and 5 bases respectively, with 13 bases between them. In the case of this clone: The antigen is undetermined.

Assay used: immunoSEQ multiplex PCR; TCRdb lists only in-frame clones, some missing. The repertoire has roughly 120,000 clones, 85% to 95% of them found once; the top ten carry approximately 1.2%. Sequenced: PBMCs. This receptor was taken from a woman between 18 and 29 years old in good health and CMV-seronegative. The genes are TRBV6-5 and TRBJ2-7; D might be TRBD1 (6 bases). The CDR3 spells CASSRQAVHEQYF. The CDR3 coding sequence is TGTGCCAGCAGTCGACAGGCCGTCCACGAGCAGTACTTC.